Below, 7 T cell receptor beta chains from the same sample are listed, as sequenced in a study of T cell responses to AZD1222 COVID-19 vaccine (dated by TCRdb to 2020 to 2022). This specimen's time point label, per the study, means: about 28 days (+/-7) after the second vaccine dose. Libraries came from the immunoSEQ multiplex PCR assay. Drawn from immuneACCESS, this table holds only the in-frame rearrangements with V and J called that TCRdb kept. Clones are partly lost; checked studies trace under half to an unresolved V gene and leave the rest unexplained. Recorded for this sample are roughly 150,000 clones; approximately 94% of them occurred a single time. The ten top clones hold roughly 5.5% of the sample. The specimen was peripheral blood, collected 28 days after the second AZD1222 dose. Receptors originate from an adult who received the AZD1222 COVID-19 vaccine.

This sequence joins TRBV6-4 and TRBJ2-5, with no clear D. Trimming shortened V by 8 bases and J by 3 bases, and 10 bases separated the two germline ends. CDR1 is MRHNA, CDR2 SNTAGT, per germline. The CDR3 totals 12 residues. The CDR3 protein is CASPDAKETQYF. CDR3 DNA sequence: TGTGCCAGCCCCGACGCGAAAGAGACCCAGTACTTC.

The chain combines TRBV30 with TRBJ2-6, with D uncertain. Germline CDR1 and CDR2: GTSNPN and SVGIG (reference sequence). CDR3 length equals 14 residues. V was shortened by 1 base and J by 1 base, with 5 bases between the two germline ends. This CDR3 is CAWSAVSGANVLTF. The DNA for the CDR3 is TGTGCCTGGAGTGCAGTTTCTGGGGCCAACGTCCTGACTTTC.

This clone was observed a single time. The chain links TRBV13 to TRBJ2-1, with D possibly TRBD1 on 6 matching bases. Germline V gene sequence: CDR1 PRHDT, CDR2 FYEKMQ (reference sequence). The CDR3 spans 15 residues. The V end lost 3 bases, the J end lost 7 bases, and 16 bases lay between the germline ends. This CDR3 is CASSFGQGWQNEQFF. In DNA, the CDR3 is TGTGCCAGCAGCTTCGGGCAGGGGTGGCAGAATGAGCAGTTCTTC.

This clone was recorded only once. The chain joins TRBV6-5 to TRBJ2-7; TRBD2 agrees at 13 bases. There are 15 residues in the CDR3. Germline-derived CDR1 and CDR2 are MNHEY and SVGAGI. V dropped 6 bases and J dropped 6; count of bases not matched to a gene: 8. The CDR3, as DNA: TGTGCCAGCAGAGGGTTACTAGCGGGAGGGCGCGAGCAGTACTTC. It is translated as CASRGLLAGGREQYF.

The chain links TRBV4-3 to TRBJ1-5; 7 nucleotides match TRBD1. Per germline, CDR1 LGHNA and CDR2 YSLEER. V trimming: 4 bases; J trimming: 2 bases; junction bases outside the gene matches: 2. The CDR3 loop spans 14 amino acids. The CDR3: CASSPGQGNQPQHF. The DNA of the CDR3 is TGCGCCAGCAGCCCCGGACAGGGCAATCAGCCCCAGCATTTT.

V and J are TRBV6-5 and TRBJ1-6; D gene unclear. From germline, CDR1 is MNHEY and CDR2 SVGAGI. Trimming took off 2 bases at V and 10 bases at J, with 15 bases between the two ends. This CDR3 is built from 15 residues. CDR3 residues: CASSYGLNSGSPLHF. For the CDR3, the DNA is TGTGCCAGCAGTTACGGGCTCAACTCGGGGTCACCCCTCCACTTT.

The J gene is TRBJ2-2, the V gene TRBV3-1 (or the pseudogene TRBV3-2), with TRBD2 identical over 7 bases. The V gene's germline CDR1 is LGHDT and CDR2 YNNKEL (reference sequence). The CDR3 has 13 amino acids. The V gene end was trimmed by 4 bases and the J gene end by 6 bases; junction bases not matched to a gene: 2. As DNA, the CDR3 is TGTGCCAGCAGCCCGCGGGAGTCCGGGGAGCTGTTTTTT. It encodes CASSPRESGELFF.